Only a few counts were recorded for the clone carrying this T cell receptor beta chain. As yet, its antigen is unknown. The record originates from a study of CD8+ T cells in alopecia areata. Reverse transcription of extracted RNA yielded cDNA, which provided the sequencing template. The protocol was immunoSEQ multiplex PCR, while the TCRdb copy is restricted to in-frame clones and leaves out a portion. The sample holds 270,000 or so clones, roughly 50% seen once. The treatment: oral pan-JAK inhibitor, 5-10 mg twice daily. Study results and limitations: Unlike in mice, where it was clearer, TCR sharing across patients was less clear, possibly HLA-related. The study found that many expanded lesional clones persisted in scalp and blood during tofacitinib. Among the 100 top clones, expanded CD8+ clones, like scalp clonality, were significantly decreased by tofacitinib.

The receptor's source is a human donor with alopecia areata. The sequencing used CD4+ T cells sorted from blood, collected at week 24, from a patient treated with tofacitinib.

The DNA of the CDR3 is TGCAGCAAATCAGCCGGACTATCAGATACGCAGTATTTT. This sequence encodes CSKSAGLSDTQYF. V usage is TRBV29-1 and J usage is TRBJ2-3, with D possibly being TRBD2 (6 bases). The V and J ends lost 8 bases and 4 bases respectively, with 16 bases between them. CDR1 and CDR2 (germline): SQVTM, ANQGSEA. The CDR3 is made up of 13 amino acids.